The T cell receptor (beta chain) described here comes from a study of blood T cell repertoires in COVID-19. Overall study context: Acute and convalescent COVID-19 samples came from the United States, Italy and Spain. PBMCs, B-cell-depleted T cells, or T cells were the source of the cDNA or gDNA that made up the material.

Original handling: Reference gene primer amplification in the assay estimated nucleated cell counts. Sequenced by immunoSEQ multiplex PCR; TCRdb stores in-frame clones only, minus some. The V and J calls and clone size are taken from that table; D and trimming were inferred from the DNA. Counted here are about 180,000 clones, around 86% occurring once; the ten biggest clones make up under 3.5%. Between the trimmed V and J ends, which lost 11 bases and 0 bases, there was a span of 20 bases. In germline, CDR1 is SGHAT, CDR2 FQNNGV. The CDR3 contains 17 residues. The clonotype was recovered from a woman aged 25 to 45 with active or convalescent COVID-19. The source material was peripheral blood. The chain employs TRBV11-2 and TRBJ1-6; possible D gene TRBD1, 6 bases. The CDR3 coding sequence is TGTGCCGCACAGGGTATCTCCCTGGGCTCCTATAATTCACCCCTCCACTTT. It codes for CAAQGISLGSYNSPLHF.